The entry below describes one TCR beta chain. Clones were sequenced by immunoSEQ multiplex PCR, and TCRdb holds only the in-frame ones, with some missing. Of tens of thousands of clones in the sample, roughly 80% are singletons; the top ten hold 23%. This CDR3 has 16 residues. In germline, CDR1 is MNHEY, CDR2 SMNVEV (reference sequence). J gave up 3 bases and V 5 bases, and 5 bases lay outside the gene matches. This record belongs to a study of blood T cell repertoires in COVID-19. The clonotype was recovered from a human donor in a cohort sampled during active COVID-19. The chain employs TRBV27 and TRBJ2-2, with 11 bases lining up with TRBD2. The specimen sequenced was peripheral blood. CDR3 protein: CASSTTGLADTGELFF. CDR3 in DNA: TGTGCCAGCAGTACGACGGGACTAGCGGACACCGGGGAGCTGTTTTTT.